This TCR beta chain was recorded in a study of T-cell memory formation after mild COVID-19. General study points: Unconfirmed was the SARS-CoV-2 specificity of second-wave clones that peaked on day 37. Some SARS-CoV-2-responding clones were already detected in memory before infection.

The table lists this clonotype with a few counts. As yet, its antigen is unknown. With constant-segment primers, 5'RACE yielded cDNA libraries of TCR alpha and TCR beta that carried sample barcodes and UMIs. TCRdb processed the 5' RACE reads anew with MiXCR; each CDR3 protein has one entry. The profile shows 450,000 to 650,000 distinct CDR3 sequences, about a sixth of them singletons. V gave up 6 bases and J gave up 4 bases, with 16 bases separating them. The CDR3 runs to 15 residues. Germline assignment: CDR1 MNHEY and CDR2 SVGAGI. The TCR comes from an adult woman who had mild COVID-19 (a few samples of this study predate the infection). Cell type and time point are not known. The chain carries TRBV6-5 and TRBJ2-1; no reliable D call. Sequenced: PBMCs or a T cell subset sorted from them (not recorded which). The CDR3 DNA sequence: TGTGCCAGCAGCGCCAGGACGGAGCCGTACAATGAGCAGTTCTTC. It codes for CASSARTEPYNEQFF.